This T cell receptor beta chain was profiled in a study of beta chain features in type 1 diabetes. Study-wide results and caveats: Moderate but significant shortening of TCRB CDR3s was recorded in all four CD4+ subsets from Type 1 diabetes patients. Naive, central memory and regulatory TCRB repertoires appeared more similar among patients than healthy donors.

Expressed TCRB transcripts were sequenced, since all the RNA that had been isolated was reverse transcribed. The method was immunoSEQ multiplex PCR; TCRdb's version includes in-frame clones alone and lacks a portion of them. Among hundreds of thousands of clones, roughly an eighth were seen once, and the ten largest hold 0.04%. Details on this clone: Its antigen is unknown. Different DNA sequences within this sample yield the same CDR3.

The CDR3 is 13 residues long. V lost 0 bases and J 3 bases, leaving 4 bases between the germline ends. CDR1 is SGHRS, CDR2 YFSETQ, per germline. The receptor was isolated from a man aged 18-30 years with type 1 diabetes. The chain links TRBV5-1 to TRBJ2-1, with D uncertain. Sequenced sample: naive CD4+ T cells from blood. DNA for the CDR3: TGCGCCAGCAGCTTGGGAGACTACAATGAGCAGTTCTTC. Translation gives CASSLGDYNEQFF. Based on the CDR3 plus reference TRBV5-1 and TRBJ2-1, the full variable domain is KAGVTQTPRYLIKTRGQQVTLSCSPISGHRSVSWYQQTPGQGLQFLFEYFSETQRNKGNFPGRFSGRQFSNSRSEMNVSTLELGDSALYLCASSLGDYNEQFFGPGTRLTVL.